A single T cell receptor beta chain is shown here with its context. Its target is unknown. Profiled with immunoSEQ multiplex PCR; TCRdb holds only in-frame clones, not every one. Found here are some 87,000 clones, roughly 92% of them singletons; the top ten hold about 0.3%. With 6 bases removed from V and 4 bases from J, the gap between germline ends came to 12 bases. CDR3 length: 13 amino acids. CDR1 and CDR2 from the germline V gene are SGHRS and YFSETQ. The data were taken from a study of graft-versus-host responses after intestinal transplantation. The rearrangement joins TRBV5-1 to TRBJ2-3; D could derive from TRBD1 or TRBD2 (5 bases each). The sample was unstimulated CD4+ T cells sorted from spleen or lymph node cells, taken before intestinal transplant. The TCR comes from a human donor who received an intestinal transplant. Written as DNA, the CDR3 is TGCGCCAGCATAAAGGTGGGGGCAGATACGCAGTATTTT. This encodes CASIKVGADTQYF.